Below are 25 T cell receptor beta chains sequenced from a single sample in a study of blood T cell repertoires in COVID-19. Method: immunoSEQ multiplex PCR; TCRdb's copy keeps in-frame clones and lacks some. The table has about 150,000 clones, approximately 86% seen once. Sample: peripheral blood. These receptors all stem from a man aged 55 to 69 with COVID-19, enrolled during active disease.

The CDR3 sequence: CASSGTGQLNTQYF. CDR3 bases: TGTGCCAGCAGCGGAACGGGACAGCTTAATACGCAGTATTTT. The chain carries TRBV9 and TRBJ2-3; 7 nucleotides match TRBD1. Germline loops: CDR1 SGDLS, CDR2 YYNGEE. The CDR3 is 14 amino acids. The junction had 8 bases not matched to a gene; V was cut back by 3 bases and J by 7 bases.

The V call is TRBV7-2, the J call TRBJ1-5, with D possibly TRBD1 on 5 matching bases. The CDR3 extends over 15 amino acids. Germline V gives CDR1 SGHTA, CDR2 FQGNSA. V dropped 5 bases and J dropped 0 bases, with 11 bases sitting between them. Here the CDR3 DNA reads TGTGCCAGCAGCGCGACAGTGCCTAGCAATCAGCCCCAGCATTTT. This gives the protein CASSATVPSNQPQHF.

V usage is TRBV14 and J usage is TRBJ1-2; D gene unclear. The CDR3 length is 13 residues. Germline V lookup: CDR1 SGHDN, CDR2 FVKESK. Trimming stripped 1 base from V and 3 bases from J, with 6 bases between. The CDR3: CASSQGDHYGYTF. CDR3 bases: TGTGCCAGCAGCCAAGGAGATCACTATGGCTACACCTTC.

The CDR3 region is CSVVITGVDEQFF. The CDR3 bases are TGCAGCGTGGTGATTACAGGGGTGGATGAGCAGTTCTTC. The chain has TRBV29-1 and TRBJ2-1; 7 positions match TRBD1. V was pared by 6 bases and J by 8 bases, with 10 bases of the junction left unmatched. Germline lookup yields CDR1 SQVTM and CDR2 ANQGSEA. The CDR3 is 13 residues long.

This clone is a singleton in its sample. V usage is TRBV24-1 and J usage is TRBJ2-1, with D possibly being TRBD2 (6 bases). V lost 0 bases and J lost 7, with 18 bases in between. Germline-derived CDR1 and CDR2 are KGHDR and SFDVKD. This CDR3 region has 17 residues. The CDR3 DNA sequence: TGTGCCACCAGTGATTTGAAGCTGGCGAATGGGGGGAATGAGCAGTTCTTC. Translation: CATSDLKLANGGNEQFF.

The rearrangement uses TRBV6-5 and TRBJ2-1; weak D call: TRBD2 (6 bases). The V gene lost 6 bases and the J gene lost 12 bases, with 15 bases spanning the gap. The CDR3 runs 12 residues. CDR1 and CDR2 (germline): MNHEY, SVGAGI. CDR3 protein: CASRDSTSRQFF. CDR3 nucleotide sequence: TGTGCCAGCAGGGACTCGACTAGTCGGCAGTTCTTC.

This clone has more than one count but fewer than ten. The junction differs from germline at one of its ends, possibly a read error. V gene TRBV14 combines with J gene TRBJ1-2, with unresolved D. Germline values: CDR1 SGHDN, CDR2 FVKESK. The CDR3 has 11 amino acids. CDR3 in amino acids: CASSQESAASF. In DNA, the CDR3 is TGTGCCAGCAGCCAAGAGTCGGCAGCGAGCTTC.

The chain is built from TRBV29-1 and TRBJ2-7; TRBD2 matches 8 bases. The germline gives CDR1 SQVTM, CDR2 ANQGSEA. With V trimmed by 4 bases and J by 2 bases, 7 bases remained unmatched. The length of the CDR3 is 14 residues. The CDR3 DNA sequence: TGCAGCGTTGGTGGAACTAGCGGTCCCTACGAGCAGTACTTC. Protein: CSVGGTSGPYEQYF.

Points on this clone: This specimen includes other DNA sequences encoding the same CDR3. The chain has TRBV18 and TRBJ1-1; a possible D gene is TRBD1 (6 bases). V dropped 6 bases and J dropped 4 bases, with 12 bases sitting between them. The germline V gene encodes CDR1 KGHSH and CDR2 LQKENI. The CDR3 runs to 13 residues. Here the CDR3 DNA reads TGTGCCAGCTCGCCAACAGGGTCCACTGAAGCTTTCTTT. Translation: CASSPTGSTEAFF.

This chain uses TRBV7-2 with TRBJ2-3; 7 nucleotides align to TRBD1. Unmatched junction bases numbered 6, after V lost 1 base and J lost 5 bases. Germline V gene lookup returns CDR1 SGHTA and CDR2 FQGNSA. The CDR3 extends over 15 amino acids. CDR3 sequence reads: CASSLGQGVQDTQYF. The CDR3 DNA reads TGTGCCAGCAGCTTAGGACAGGGCGTTCAAGATACGCAGTATTTT.

V gene TRBV2 combines with J gene TRBJ2-3; 8 bases align to TRBD2. This CDR3 is built from 16 residues. From germline, CDR1 is SNHLY and CDR2 FYNNEI. The V and J ends lost 3 bases and 2 bases, in that order; junction bases with no gene match: 7. The CDR3 region is CASSDILAGPTDTQYF. Written as DNA, the CDR3 is TGTGCCAGCAGTGATATCTTAGCGGGACCCACAGATACGCAGTATTTT.

This clone was found a few times. The gene calls are TRBV27 and TRBJ1-4; 7 bases are shared with TRBD1. Looked up from germline, CDR1 is MNHEY and CDR2 is SMNVEV (reference sequence). V lost 8 bases and J lost 5; bases outside the gene matches: 8. The length of the CDR3 is 14 residues. The CDR3: CASGPRDSNEKLFF. CDR3 DNA sequence: TGTGCCAGCGGTCCCCGGGACAGCAATGAAAAACTGTTTTTT. The full variable domain, rest sourced from reference TRBV27 and TRBJ1-4, is EAQVTQNPRYLITVTGKKLTVTCSQNMNHEYMSWYRQDPGLGLRQIYYSMNVEVTDKGDVPEGYKVSRKEKRNFPLILESPSPNQTSLYFCASGPRDSNEKLFFGSGTQLSVL.

Only one count was recorded for this clone. The chain uses TRBV12-3 or TRBV12-4 and TRBJ2-5; perhaps TRBD2 as D (5 bases). The V end lost 0 bases, the J end lost 5 bases, and 7 bases lay between the germline ends. The CDR3 runs 13 residues. The CDR3 region is CASSLAGDETQYF. For the CDR3, the DNA is TGTGCCAGCAGTTTAGCGGGAGATGAGACCCAGTACTTC.

CDR3 protein: CASSFLSLRQGIQPQHF. In DNA, the CDR3 is TGTGCCAGCAGCTTTTTGTCTCTTCGACAGGGGATTCAGCCCCAGCATTTT. V usage is TRBV7-2 and J usage is TRBJ1-5; 8 bases map to TRBD1. This CDR3 is built from 17 residues. V shed 3 bases and J 6 bases; nucleotides not matched to a gene: 13. Looked up from germline, CDR1 is SGHTA and CDR2 is FQGNSA.

The genes are TRBV25-1 and TRBJ1-2; TRBD1 agrees at 8 bases. V gave up 3 bases and J gave up 8 bases; unmatched junction bases: 11. This CDR3 is 15 amino acids long. Germline CDR1 MGHDK, CDR2 SYGVNS. The CDR3 bases are TGTGCCAGCAGTGACCTTAGGACAGGGCCGAGAGGCTACACCTTC. Amino acids: CASSDLRTGPRGYTF.

This clone was counted at least ten times. Other nucleotide sequences in the sample specify the same CDR3. The genes are TRBV7-2 and TRBJ2-7; 8 bases map to TRBD1. V lost 3 bases to trimming and J lost 1 base; unmatched junction nucleotides: 2. The CDR3 is 14 residues long. Germline V gene sequence: CDR1 SGHTA, CDR2 FQGNSA. CDR3 bases: TGTGCCAGCAGCTTGGGACAGGAATCCTACGAGCAGTACTTC. As protein: CASSLGQESYEQYF.

The chain has TRBV7-8 and TRBJ2-7, with 9 bases matching TRBD2. The CDR3 covers 16 residues. V was pared by 0 bases and J by 3 bases, with 6 bases of the junction left unmatched. CDR1 SGHVS and CDR2 FQNEAQ come from the germline V gene. In DNA form, the CDR3 reads TGTGCCAGCAGCTTAGCTATTAGCGGGGGCAACTACGAGCAGTACTTC. It is translated as CASSLAISGGNYEQYF.

This chain links TRBV6-6 with TRBJ1-1; D is ambiguous. There are 13 residues in the CDR3. Trimming cost V 6 bases and J 0 bases, with 8 bases left between them. The germline V gene has CDR1 MNHNY and CDR2 SVGAGI (reference sequence). The CDR3 here is CASRQTVNTEAFF. The CDR3 bases are TGTGCCAGCAGGCAAACAGTGAACACTGAAGCTTTCTTT.

The chain has TRBV5-1 and TRBJ1-1; 7 nucleotides line up with TRBD1. Germline-derived CDR1 and CDR2 are SGHRS and YFSETQ. The CDR3 has 16 residues. After removal of 4 bases from V and 4 bases from J, the junction contained 13 bases not matched to a gene. The DNA for the CDR3 is TGCGCCAGCAGCAGAATAACAGGGGCGCCTGCCACTGAAGCTTTCTTT. This gives the protein CASSRITGAPATEAFF.

The chain links TRBV18 to TRBJ1-1; D remains ambiguous. Germline V gene lookup returns CDR1 KGHSH and CDR2 LQKENI. Trimming cost V 3 bases and J 1 base, with 9 bases left between them. This CDR3 is 14 amino acids long. CDR3: CASSPGRTNTEAFF. The DNA for the CDR3 is TGTGCCAGCTCACCCGGGAGGACGAACACTGAAGCTTTCTTT.

This chain joins TRBV18 and TRBJ1-1; no clear D. The germline CDR1 and CDR2 sequences are KGHSH and LQKENI. The CDR3 extends over 14 amino acids. Trimming took off 0 bases at V and 1 base at J, with 6 bases between the two ends. The CDR3: CASSPPARNTEAFF. Written as DNA, the CDR3 is TGTGCCAGCTCACCACCGGCCAGGAACACTGAAGCTTTCTTT.

The chain links TRBV15 to TRBJ1-2, with 9 positions matching TRBD1. The germline CDR1 and CDR2 sequences are LNHNV and YYDKDF (reference sequence). This CDR3 spans 15 amino acids. V lost 4 bases and J lost 2; bases outside the gene matches: 5. DNA of the CDR3: TGTGCCACCAGCACTCAAACAGGGGGCAACTATGGCTACACCTTC. This sequence encodes CATSTQTGGNYGYTF.

The chain couples TRBV6-2 or TRBV6-3 to TRBJ2-7, with TRBD1 identical over 8 bases. Germline assignment: CDR1 MNHEY and CDR2 SVGEGT. With 2 bases clipped from V and 6 bases from J, the junction kept 3 bases outside the gene matches. The CDR3 spans 13 residues. The CDR3 loop reads CASSYGQGSEQYF. The CDR3 DNA sequence: TGTGCCAGCAGTTACGGACAGGGTAGCGAGCAGTACTTC.

The chain carries TRBV5-8 and TRBJ2-7, with 8 bases matching TRBD1. The CDR3 is 17 amino acids. The junction had 11 bases not matched to a gene; V was cut back by 3 bases and J by 0 bases. CDR1 and CDR2 (germline): SGHTS, YDEGEE. The CDR3 nucleotides are TGTGCCAGCAGCTCCGGCCAGGGACAGGTGAGCTCCTACGAGCAGTACTTC. It encodes CASSSGQGQVSSYEQYF.

The V call is TRBV6-6, the J call TRBJ1-2; 12 bases are shared with TRBD1. CDR3 length: 17 residues. The junction had 17 bases not matched to a gene; V was cut back by 5 bases and J by 10 bases. CDR1 is MNHNY and CDR2 is SVGAGI in the germline V gene (reference sequence). The CDR3 nucleotides read TGTGCCAGCAGTCAGACCCGCCCCTCCGGGACAGGGGGCGCCTACACCTTC. Protein sequence: CASSQTRPSGTGGAYTF.